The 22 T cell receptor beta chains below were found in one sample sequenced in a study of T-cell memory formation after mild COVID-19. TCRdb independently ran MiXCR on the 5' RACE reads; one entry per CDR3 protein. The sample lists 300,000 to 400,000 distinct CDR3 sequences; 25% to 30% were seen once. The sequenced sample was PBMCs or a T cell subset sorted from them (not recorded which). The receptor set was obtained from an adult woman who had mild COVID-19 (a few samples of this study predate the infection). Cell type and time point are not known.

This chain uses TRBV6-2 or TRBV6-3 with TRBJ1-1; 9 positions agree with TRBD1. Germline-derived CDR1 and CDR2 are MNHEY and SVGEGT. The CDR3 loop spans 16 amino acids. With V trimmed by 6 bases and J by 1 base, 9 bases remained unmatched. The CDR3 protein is CASSPGTGSPNTEAFF. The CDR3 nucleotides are TGTGCCAGCAGCCCGGGGACAGGGAGTCCGAACACTGAAGCTTTCTTT.

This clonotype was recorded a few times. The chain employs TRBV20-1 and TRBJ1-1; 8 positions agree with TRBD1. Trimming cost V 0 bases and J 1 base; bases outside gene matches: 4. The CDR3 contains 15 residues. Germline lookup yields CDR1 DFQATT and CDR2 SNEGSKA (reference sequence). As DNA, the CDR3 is TGCAGTGCTAGAGATAAGGGACAGGCGAACACTGAAGCTTTCTTT. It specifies CSARDKGQANTEAFF.

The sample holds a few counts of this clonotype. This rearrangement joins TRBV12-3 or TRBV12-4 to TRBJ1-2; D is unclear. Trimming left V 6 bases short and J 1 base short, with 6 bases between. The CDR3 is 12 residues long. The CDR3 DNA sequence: TGTGCCAGCAGGCCCGGTAACTATGGCTACACCTTC. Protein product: CASRPGNYGYTF.

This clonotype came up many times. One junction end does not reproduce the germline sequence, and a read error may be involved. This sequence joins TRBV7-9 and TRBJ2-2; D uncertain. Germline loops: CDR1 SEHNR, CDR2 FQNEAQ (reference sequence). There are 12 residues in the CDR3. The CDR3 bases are TGCGCCAGCAGCTTTGGCACCGGGGAGCTGTTTTTT. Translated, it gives CASSFGTGELFF.

DNA of the CDR3: TGTGCCAGCAGCCGTAGCGGGTCGAACACCGGGGAGCTGTTTTTT. Its translation is CASSRSGSNTGELFF. The chain combines TRBV9 with TRBJ2-2; 7 nucleotides line up with TRBD2. The CDR3 contains 15 residues. Germline CDR1 is SGDLS and CDR2 is YYNGEE. Germline trimming cut 4 bases from V and 0 bases from J; bases unmatched to any gene: 3.

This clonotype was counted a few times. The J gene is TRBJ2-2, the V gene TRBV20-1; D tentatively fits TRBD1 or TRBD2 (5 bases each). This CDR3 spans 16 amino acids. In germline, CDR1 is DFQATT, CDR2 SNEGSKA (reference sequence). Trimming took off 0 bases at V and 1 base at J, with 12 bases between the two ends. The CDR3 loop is CSAREPGRLNTGELFF. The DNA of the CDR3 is TGCAGTGCTAGAGAACCGGGACGGCTGAACACCGGGGAGCTGTTTTTT.

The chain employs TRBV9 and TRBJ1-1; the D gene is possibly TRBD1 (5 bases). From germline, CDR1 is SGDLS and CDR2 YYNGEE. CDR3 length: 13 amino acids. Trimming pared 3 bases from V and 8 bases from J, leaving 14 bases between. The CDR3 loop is CASSAGAGVEAFF. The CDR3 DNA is TGTGCCAGCAGCGCCGGGGCAGGAGTAGAAGCTTTCTTT.

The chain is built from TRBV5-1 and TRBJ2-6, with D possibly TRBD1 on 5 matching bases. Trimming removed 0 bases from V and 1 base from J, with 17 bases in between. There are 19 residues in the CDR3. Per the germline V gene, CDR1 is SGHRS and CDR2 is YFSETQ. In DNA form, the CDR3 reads TGCGCCAGCAGCTTGGCCTACCAACGTGACAGTTCTGGGGCCAACGTCCTGACTTTC. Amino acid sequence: CASSLAYQRDSSGANVLTF. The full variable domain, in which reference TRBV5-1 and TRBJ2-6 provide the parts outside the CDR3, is KAGVTQTPRYLIKTRGQQVTLSCSPISGHRSVSWYQQTPGQGLQFLFEYFSETQRNKGNFPGRFSGRQFSNSRSEMNVSTLELGDSALYLCASSLAYQRDSSGANVLTFGAGSRLTVL.

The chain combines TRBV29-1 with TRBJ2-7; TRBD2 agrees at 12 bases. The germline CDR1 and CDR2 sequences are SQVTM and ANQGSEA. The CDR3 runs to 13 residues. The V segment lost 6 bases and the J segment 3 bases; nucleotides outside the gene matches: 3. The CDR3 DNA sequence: TGCAGCGTACTAGCGGGAGGTGGCTACGAGCAGTACTTC. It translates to CSVLAGGGYEQYF.

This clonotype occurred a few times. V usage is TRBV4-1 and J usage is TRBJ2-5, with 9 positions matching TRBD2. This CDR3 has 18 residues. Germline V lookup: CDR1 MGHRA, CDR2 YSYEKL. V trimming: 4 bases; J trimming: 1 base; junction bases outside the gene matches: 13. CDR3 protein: CASSPHKWGSGSQETQYF. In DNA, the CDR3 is TGCGCCAGCAGCCCACATAAGTGGGGTAGCGGGAGCCAAGAGACCCAGTACTTC.

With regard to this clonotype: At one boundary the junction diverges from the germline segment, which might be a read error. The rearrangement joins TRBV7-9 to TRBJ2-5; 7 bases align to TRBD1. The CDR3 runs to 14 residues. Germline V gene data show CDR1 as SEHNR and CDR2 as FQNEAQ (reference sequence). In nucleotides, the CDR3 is TGTGCCAGCAGCCTAGCCCGACAGGGAGAGACCCAGTACTTC. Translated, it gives CASSLARQGETQYF.

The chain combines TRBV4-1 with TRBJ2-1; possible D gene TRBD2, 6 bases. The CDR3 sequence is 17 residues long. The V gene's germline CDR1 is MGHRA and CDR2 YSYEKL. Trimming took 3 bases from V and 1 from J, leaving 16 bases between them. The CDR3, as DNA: TGCGCCAGCAGCCAGGGAAGAGGGACTCCTTCCTACAATGAGCAGTTCTTC. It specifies CASSQGRGTPSYNEQFF.

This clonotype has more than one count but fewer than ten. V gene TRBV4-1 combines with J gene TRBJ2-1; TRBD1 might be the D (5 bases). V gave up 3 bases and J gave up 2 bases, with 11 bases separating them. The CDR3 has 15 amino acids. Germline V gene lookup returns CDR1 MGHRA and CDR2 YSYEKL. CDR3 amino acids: CASSQQPQAYNEQFF. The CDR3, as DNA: TGCGCCAGCAGCCAGCAACCACAGGCCTACAATGAGCAGTTCTTC.

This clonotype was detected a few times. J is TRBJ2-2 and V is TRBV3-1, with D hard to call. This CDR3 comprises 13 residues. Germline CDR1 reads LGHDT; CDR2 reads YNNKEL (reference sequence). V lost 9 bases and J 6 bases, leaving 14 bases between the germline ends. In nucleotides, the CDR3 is TGTGCCAGTTCTTTTCCATTCTCCGGGGAGCTGTTTTTT. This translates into CASSFPFSGELFF.

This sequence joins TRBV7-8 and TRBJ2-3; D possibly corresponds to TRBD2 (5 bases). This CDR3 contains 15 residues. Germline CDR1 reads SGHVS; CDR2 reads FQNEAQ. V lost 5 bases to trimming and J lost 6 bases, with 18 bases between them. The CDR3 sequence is CASSPSHRSGDTQYF. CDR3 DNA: TGTGCCAGCAGCCCTAGCCATAGATCCGGGGATACGCAGTATTTT.

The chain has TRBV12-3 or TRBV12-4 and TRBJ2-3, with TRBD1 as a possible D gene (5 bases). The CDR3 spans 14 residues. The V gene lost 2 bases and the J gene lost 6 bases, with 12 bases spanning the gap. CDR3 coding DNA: TGTGCCAGCAGTTTAATAGGGGCCGGGGATACGCAGTATTTT. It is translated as CASSLIGAGDTQYF.

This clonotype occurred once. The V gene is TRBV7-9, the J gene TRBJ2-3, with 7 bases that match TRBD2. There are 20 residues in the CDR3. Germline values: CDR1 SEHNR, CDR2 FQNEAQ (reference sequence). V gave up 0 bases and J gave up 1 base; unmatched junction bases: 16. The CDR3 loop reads CASSLAQLAHADRGTDTQYF. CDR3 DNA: TGTGCCAGCAGCTTAGCGCAACTAGCGCACGCCGACCGGGGCACAGATACGCAGTATTTT.

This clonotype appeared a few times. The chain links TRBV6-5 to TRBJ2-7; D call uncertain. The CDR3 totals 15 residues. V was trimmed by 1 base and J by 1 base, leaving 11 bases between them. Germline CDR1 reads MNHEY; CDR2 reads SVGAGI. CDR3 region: CASSYWAGPSYEQYF. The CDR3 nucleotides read TGTGCCAGCAGTTACTGGGCCGGACCTTCCTACGAGCAGTACTTC.

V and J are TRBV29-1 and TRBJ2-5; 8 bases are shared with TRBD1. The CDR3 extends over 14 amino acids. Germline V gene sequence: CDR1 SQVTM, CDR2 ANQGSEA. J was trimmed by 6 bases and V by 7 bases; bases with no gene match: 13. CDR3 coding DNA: TGCAGCGGCATACGGACAGGGTTTGTCAAGACCCAGTACTTC. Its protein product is CSGIRTGFVKTQYF.

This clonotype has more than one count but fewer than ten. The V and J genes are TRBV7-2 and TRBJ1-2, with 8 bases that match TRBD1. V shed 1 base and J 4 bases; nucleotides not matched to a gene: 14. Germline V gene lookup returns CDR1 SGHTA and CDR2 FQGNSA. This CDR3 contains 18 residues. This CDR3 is CASSLEPPRTGSGYGYTF. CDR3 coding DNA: TGTGCCAGCAGCTTAGAACCCCCCCGGACAGGGTCGGGCTATGGCTACACCTTC.

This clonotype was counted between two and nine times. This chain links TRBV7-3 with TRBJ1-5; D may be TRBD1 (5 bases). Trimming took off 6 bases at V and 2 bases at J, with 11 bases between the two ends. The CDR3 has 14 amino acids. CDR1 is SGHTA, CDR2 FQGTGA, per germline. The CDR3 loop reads CASSQARGNQPQHF. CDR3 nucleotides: TGTGCCAGCAGTCAAGCCAGGGGCAATCAGCCCCAGCATTTT.

CDR3 bases: TGTGCCAGCAGTTTTCGAGGACTAGCGGGGGACTTCTACGAGCAGTACTTC. Its translation: CASSFRGLAGDFYEQYF. The chain recombines TRBV6-1 with TRBJ2-7; 13 nucleotides agree with TRBD2. V shed 5 bases and J 3 bases; nucleotides not matched to a gene: 10. Germline-derived CDR1 and CDR2 are MNHNS and SASEGT. This CDR3 is built from 17 residues.